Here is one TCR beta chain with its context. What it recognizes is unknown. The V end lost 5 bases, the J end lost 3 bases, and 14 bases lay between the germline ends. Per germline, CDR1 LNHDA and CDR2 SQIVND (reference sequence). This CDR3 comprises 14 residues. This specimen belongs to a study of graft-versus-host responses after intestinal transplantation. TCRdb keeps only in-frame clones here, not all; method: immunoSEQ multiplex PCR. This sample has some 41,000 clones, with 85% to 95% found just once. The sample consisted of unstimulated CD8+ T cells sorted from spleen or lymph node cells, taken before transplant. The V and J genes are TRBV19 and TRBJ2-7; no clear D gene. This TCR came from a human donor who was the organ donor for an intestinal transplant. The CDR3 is CASSLRALFYEQYF. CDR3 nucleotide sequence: TGTGCCAGTAGTCTACGGGCCCTGTTCTACGAGCAGTACTTC.